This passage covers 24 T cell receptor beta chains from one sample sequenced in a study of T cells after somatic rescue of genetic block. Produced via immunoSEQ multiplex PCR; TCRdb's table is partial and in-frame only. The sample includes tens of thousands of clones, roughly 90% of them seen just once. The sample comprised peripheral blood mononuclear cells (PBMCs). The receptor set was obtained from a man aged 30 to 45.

CDR3 protein: CASSYRVQGLDVTLHF. The CDR3 DNA reads TGTGCCAGCAGTTACCGAGTACAAGGTCTTGATGTGACCCTCCACTTT. V and J are TRBV6-5 and TRBJ1-6, with D uncertain. V dropped 2 bases and J dropped 14 bases, with 22 bases sitting between them. The CDR3 loop spans 16 amino acids. From germline, CDR1 is MNHEY and CDR2 SVGAGI.

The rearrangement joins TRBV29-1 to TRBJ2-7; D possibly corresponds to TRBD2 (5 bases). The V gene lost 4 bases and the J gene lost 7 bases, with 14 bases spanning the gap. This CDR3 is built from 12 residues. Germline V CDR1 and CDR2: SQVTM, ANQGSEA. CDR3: CSVAVPGSEQYF. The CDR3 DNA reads TGCAGCGTTGCCGTACCGGGGAGTGAGCAGTACTTC.

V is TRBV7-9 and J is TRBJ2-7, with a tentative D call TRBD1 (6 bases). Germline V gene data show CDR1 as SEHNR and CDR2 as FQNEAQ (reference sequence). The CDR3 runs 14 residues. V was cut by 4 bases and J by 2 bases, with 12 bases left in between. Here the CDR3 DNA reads TGTGCCAGCAGCTCGGACAGACTTACCTACGAGCAGTACTTC. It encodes CASSSDRLTYEQYF.

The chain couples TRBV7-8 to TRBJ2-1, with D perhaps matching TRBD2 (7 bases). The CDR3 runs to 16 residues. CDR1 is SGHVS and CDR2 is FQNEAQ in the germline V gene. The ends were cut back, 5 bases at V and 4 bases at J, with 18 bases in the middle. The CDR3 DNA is TGTGCCAGCAGCCCCGTTCCCGGGGGGCATTACAATGAGCAGTTCTTC. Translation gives CASSPVPGGHYNEQFF. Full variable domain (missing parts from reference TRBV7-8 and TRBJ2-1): GAGVSQSPRYKVAKRGQDVALRCDPISGHVSLFWYQQALGQGPEFLTYFQNEAQLDKSGLPSDRFFAERPEGSVSTLKIQRTQQEDSAVYLCASSPVPGGHYNEQFFGPGTRLTVL.

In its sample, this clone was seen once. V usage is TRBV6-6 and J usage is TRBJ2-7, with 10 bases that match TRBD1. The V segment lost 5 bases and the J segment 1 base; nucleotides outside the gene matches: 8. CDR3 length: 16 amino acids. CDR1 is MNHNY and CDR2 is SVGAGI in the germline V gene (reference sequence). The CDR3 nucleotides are TGTGCCAGCAGTACAGAATGGACAGGGGGGTCCTACGAGCAGTACTTC. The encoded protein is CASSTEWTGGSYEQYF.

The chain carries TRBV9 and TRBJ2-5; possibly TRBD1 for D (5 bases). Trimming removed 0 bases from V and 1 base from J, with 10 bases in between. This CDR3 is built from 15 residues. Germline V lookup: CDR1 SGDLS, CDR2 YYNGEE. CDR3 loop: CASSVGQTIQETQYF. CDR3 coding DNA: TGTGCCAGCAGCGTAGGACAGACGATCCAAGAGACCCAGTACTTC.

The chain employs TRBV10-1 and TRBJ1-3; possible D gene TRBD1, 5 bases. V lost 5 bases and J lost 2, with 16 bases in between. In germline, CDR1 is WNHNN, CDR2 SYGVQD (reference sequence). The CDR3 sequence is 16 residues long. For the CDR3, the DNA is TGCGCCAGCAGTTCCGGGGACGCAGGAGCTGGAAACACCATATATTTT. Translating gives CASSSGDAGAGNTIYF.

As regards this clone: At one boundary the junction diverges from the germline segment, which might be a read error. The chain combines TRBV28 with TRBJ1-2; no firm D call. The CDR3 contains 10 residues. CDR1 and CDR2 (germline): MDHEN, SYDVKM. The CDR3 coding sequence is TGTGCCAGCAGTTTAACCACCCACCACTTC. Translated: CASSLTTHHF.

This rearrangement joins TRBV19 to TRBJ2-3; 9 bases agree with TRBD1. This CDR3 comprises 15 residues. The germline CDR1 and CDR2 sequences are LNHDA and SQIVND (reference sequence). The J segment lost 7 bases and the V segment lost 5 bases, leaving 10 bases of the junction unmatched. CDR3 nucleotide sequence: TGTGCCAGTAGTCCAGGGACAGGGACCTTGAATACGCAGTATTTT. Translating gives CASSPGTGTLNTQYF.

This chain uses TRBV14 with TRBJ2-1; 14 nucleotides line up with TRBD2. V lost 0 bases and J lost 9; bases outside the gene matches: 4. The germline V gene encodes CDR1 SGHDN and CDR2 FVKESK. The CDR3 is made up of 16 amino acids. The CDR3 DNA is TGTGCCAGCAGCCAAGATCTGGGACTAGCGGGAGTTGAGCAGTTCTTC. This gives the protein CASSQDLGLAGVEQFF.

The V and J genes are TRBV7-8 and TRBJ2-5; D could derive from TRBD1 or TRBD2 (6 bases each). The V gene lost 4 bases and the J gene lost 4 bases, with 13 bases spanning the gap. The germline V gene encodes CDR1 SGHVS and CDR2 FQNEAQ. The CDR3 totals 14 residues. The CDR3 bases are TGTGCCAGCAGCTGGTACGGGGGCGGAGAGACCCAGTACTTC. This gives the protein CASSWYGGGETQYF.

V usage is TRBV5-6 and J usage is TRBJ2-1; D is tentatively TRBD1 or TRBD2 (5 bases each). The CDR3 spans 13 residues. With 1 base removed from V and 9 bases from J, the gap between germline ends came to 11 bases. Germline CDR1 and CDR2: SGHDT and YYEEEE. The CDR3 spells CASSLRAGSEQFF. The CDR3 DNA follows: TGTGCCAGCAGCTTGAGGGCAGGGAGTGAGCAGTTCTTC.

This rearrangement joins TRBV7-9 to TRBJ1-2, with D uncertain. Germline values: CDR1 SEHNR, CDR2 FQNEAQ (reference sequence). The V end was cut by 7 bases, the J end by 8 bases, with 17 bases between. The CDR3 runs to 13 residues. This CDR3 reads CASTIPWGSGYTF. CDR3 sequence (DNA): TGTGCCAGCACGATTCCCTGGGGAAGCGGCTACACCTTC.

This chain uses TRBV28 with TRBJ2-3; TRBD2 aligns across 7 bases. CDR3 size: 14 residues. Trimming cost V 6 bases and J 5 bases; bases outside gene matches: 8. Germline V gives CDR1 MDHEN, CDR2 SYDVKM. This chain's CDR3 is CASSIAGDGDTQYF. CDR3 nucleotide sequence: TGTGCCAGCAGCATTGCGGGAGATGGAGATACGCAGTATTTT.

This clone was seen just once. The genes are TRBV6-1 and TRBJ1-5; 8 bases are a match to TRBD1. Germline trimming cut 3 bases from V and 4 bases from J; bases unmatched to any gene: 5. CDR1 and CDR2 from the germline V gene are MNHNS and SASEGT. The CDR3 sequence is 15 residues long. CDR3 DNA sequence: TGTGCCAGCAGTGAGGGACAGGTTTTTAATCAGCCCCAGCATTTT. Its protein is CASSEGQVFNQPQHF.

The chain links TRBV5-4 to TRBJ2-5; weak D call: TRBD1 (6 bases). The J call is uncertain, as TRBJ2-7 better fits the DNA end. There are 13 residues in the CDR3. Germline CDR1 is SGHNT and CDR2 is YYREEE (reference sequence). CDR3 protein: CASSSMYRDEQYF. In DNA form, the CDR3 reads TGTGCCAGCAGCTCAATGTACAGGGACGAGCAGTACTTC.

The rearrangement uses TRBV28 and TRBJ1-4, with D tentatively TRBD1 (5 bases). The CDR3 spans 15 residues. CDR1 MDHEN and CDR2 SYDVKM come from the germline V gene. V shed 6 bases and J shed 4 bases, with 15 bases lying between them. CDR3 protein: CASSPPGRINEKLFF. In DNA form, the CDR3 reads TGTGCCAGCAGCCCGCCAGGGCGGATTAATGAAAAACTGTTTTTT.

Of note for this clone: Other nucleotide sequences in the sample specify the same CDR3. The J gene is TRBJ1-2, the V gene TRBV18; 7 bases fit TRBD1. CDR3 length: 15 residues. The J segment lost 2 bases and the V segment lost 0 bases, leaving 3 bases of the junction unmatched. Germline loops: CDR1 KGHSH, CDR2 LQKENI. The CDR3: CASSPPSGGNYGYTF. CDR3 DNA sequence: TGTGCCAGCTCACCACCGTCAGGGGGAAACTATGGCTACACCTTC.

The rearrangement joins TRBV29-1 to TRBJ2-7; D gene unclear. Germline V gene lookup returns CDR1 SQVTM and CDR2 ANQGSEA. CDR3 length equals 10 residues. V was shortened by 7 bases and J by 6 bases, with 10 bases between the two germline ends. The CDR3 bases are TGCAGCGGAGTCGATTCCGAGCAGTACTTC. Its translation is CSGVDSEQYF.

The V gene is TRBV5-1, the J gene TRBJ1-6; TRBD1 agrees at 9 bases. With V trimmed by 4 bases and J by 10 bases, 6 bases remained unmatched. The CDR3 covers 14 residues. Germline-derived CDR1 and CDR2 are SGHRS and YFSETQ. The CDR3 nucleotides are TGCGCCAGCAGCCAGGACAGGGGAGGATCACCCCTCCACTTT. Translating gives CASSQDRGGSPLHF.

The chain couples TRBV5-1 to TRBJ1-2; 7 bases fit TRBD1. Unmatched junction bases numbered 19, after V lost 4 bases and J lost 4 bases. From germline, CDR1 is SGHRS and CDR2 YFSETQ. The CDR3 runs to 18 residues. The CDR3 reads CASSRTGAPGRGSYGYTF. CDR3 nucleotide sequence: TGCGCCAGCAGCCGCACAGGGGCCCCCGGAAGAGGGAGCTATGGCTACACCTTC.

The CDR3, as DNA: TGTGCCAGCTCACCACGTCCTAGCGGGGGAAGGTACGAGCAGTACTTC. Encoded protein: CASSPRPSGGRYEQYF. The chain uses TRBV18 and TRBJ2-7, with 10 bases identical to TRBD2. The CDR3 has 16 amino acids. Germline CDR1 KGHSH, CDR2 LQKENI. V dropped 1 base and J dropped 4; count of bases not matched to a gene: 7.

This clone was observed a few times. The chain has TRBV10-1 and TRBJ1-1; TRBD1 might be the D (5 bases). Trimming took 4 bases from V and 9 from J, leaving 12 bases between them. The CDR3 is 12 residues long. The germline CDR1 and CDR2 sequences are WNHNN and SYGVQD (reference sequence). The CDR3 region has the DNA TGCGCCAGCAGTGGGGAAGGGACCCAAGCTTTCTTT. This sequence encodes CASSGEGTQAFF.

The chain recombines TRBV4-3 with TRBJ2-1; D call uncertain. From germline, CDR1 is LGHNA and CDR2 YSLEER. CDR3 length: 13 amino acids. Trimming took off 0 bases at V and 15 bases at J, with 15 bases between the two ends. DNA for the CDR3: TGCGCCAGCAGCCAAGATACGGGTCGACAACGGTTCTTC. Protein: CASSQDTGRQRFF.